The source of this T cell receptor beta chain is a study of blood T cell repertoires in COVID-19. Turning to the study itself: COVID-19 samples from acute and convalescent phases originated in the United States, Italy and Spain.

Authors' processing steps: Amplifying reference gene primers gave estimates of nucleated cell counts. The protocol was immunoSEQ multiplex PCR, while the TCRdb copy is restricted to in-frame clones and leaves out a portion. V, J and clone size are taken as reported in that table, and D and trimming were inferred from the DNA itself. The table has about 290,000 clones, around 85% seen once. From germline, CDR1 is KGHDR and CDR2 SFDVKD. The CDR3 extends over 13 amino acids. The V segment lost 9 bases and the J segment 3 bases; nucleotides outside the gene matches: 5. What was sequenced was peripheral blood. This receptor was taken from a woman in her fifties or sixties with active or convalescent COVID-19. The gene calls are TRBV24-1 and TRBJ2-3; the match to TRBD1 covers 7 bases. CDR3 coding DNA: TGTGCCACCTCGGGACAGAGTACAGATACGCAGTATTTT. It codes for CATSGQSTDTQYF.